This T cell receptor beta chain appears in the sequencing data of a study of T cells in tumors after PD-1 blockade. Background on the study: Excluded were patients with checkpoint blockade, immunosuppressants, or radiotherapy or other anti-cancer therapy within 4 weeks. Treatment was either pembrolizumab 200 mg every 3 weeks or cemiplimab 350 mg every 2 weeks. Peripheral blood samples averaged 36,536 unique clonotypes and 95,000 to 120,000 templates.

The germline gives CDR1 SEHNR, CDR2 FQNEAQ (reference sequence). Between the trimmed V and J ends, which lost 3 bases and 1 base, there was a span of 6 bases. The CDR3 has 13 residues. Turning to this clone: Its antigen is undetermined.

Study-level results: Approximately 43% of tumor TCR clonotypes were also found in blood.

Libraries were prepared by immunoSEQ multiplex PCR; TCRdb keeps only in-frame clonotypes and omits some of them. In the table there are about 59,000 clones, around three quarters of which are singletons. The genes are TRBV7-9 and TRBJ2-5; D may be TRBD2 (6 bases). The receptor's source is a human donor with basal cell carcinoma. This material consisted of PBMCs, taken before anti-PD-1 treatment. CDR3 coding DNA: TGTGCCAGCAGCTTGGGACTCCAAGAGACCCAGTACTTC. This encodes CASSLGLQETQYF.